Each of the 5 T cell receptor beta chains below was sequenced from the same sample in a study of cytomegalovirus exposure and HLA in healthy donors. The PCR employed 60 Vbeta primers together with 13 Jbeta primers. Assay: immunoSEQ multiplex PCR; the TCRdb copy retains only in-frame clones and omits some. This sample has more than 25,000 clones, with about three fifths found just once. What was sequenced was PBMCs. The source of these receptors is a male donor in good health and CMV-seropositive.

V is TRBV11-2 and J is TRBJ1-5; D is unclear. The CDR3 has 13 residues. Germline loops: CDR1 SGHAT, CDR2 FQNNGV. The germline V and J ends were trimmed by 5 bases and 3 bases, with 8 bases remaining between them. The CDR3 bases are TGTGCCAGCAGCCCGACAAACAATCAGCCCCAGCATTTT. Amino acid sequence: CASSPTNNQPQHF.

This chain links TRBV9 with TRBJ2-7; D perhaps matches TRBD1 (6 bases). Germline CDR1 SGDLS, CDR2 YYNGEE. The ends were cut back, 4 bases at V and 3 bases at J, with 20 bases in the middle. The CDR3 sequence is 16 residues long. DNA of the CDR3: TGTGCCAGCAGCCCTTCTCCTGGCAGGGGAGACTACGAGCAGTACTTC. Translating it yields CASSPSPGRGDYEQYF.

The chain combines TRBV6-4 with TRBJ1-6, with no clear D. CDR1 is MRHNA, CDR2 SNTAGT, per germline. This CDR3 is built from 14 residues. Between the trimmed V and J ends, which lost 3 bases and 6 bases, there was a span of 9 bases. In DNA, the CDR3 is TGTGCCAGCAGTGAAGCGGCTCTTAATTCACCCCTCCACTTT. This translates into CASSEAALNSPLHF.

CDR3 coding DNA: TGTGCCTGGAGTGTGACGACCAGGGCCAGGGGTGGCTACACCTTC. Translated: CAWSVTTRARGGYTF. This rearrangement joins TRBV30 to TRBJ1-2; D possibly corresponds to TRBD1 (6 bases). The V gene's germline CDR1 is GTSNPN and CDR2 SVGIG (reference sequence). The V end lost 0 bases, the J end lost 7 bases, and 18 bases lay between the germline ends. The CDR3 totals 15 residues.

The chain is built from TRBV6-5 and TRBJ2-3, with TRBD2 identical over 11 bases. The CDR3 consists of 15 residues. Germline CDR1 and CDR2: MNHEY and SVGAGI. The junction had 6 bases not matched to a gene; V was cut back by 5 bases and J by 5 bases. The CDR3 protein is CASSGGSGGGDTQYF. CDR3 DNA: TGTGCCAGCAGTGGGGGTAGCGGGGGGGGAGATACGCAGTATTTT.